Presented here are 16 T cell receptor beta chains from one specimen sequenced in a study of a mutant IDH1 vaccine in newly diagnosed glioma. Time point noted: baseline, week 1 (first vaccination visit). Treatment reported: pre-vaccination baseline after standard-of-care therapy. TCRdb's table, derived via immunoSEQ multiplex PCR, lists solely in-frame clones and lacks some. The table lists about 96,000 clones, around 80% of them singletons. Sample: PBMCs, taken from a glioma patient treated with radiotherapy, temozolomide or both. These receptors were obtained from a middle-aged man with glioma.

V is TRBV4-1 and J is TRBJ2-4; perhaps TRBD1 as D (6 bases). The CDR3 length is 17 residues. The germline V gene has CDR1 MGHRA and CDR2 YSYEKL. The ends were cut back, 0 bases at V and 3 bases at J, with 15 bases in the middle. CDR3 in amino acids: CASSQDYRAVGKNIQYF. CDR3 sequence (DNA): TGCGCCAGCAGCCAAGATTACAGGGCGGTGGGCAAAAACATTCAGTACTTC.

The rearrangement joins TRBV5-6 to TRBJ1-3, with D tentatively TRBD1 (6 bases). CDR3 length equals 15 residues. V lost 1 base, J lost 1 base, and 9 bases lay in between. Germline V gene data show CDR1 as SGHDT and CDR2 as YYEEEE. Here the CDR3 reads CASSLTGSSGNTIYF. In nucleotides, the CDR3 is TGTGCCAGCAGCTTGACAGGGTCTTCTGGAAACACCATATATTTT.

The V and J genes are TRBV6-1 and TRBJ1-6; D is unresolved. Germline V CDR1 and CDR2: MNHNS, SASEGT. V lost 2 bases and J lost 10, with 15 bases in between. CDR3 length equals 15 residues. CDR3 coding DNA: TGTGCCAGCAGTGAAAGTAGGGCGGTGGGATCACCCCTCCACTTT. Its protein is CASSESRAVGSPLHF.

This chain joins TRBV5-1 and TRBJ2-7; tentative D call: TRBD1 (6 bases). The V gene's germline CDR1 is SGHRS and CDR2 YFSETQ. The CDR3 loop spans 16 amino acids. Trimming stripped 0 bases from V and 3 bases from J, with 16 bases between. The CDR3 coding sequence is TGCGCCAGCAGCTTGGTTCCTGGGACAACATTCTACGAGCAGTACTTC. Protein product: CASSLVPGTTFYEQYF.

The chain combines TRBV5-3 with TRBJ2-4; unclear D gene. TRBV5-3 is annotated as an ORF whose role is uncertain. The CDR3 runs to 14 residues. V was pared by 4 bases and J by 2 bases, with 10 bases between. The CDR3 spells CARSPSPSKNIQYF. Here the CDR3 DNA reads TGTGCCAGAAGCCCCAGTCCGTCCAAAAACATTCAGTACTTC.

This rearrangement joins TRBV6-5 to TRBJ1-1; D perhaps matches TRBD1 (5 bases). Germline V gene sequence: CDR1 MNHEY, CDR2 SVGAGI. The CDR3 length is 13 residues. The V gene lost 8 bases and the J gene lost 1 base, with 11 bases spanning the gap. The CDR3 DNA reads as TGTGCCAGCGCTCAGGGCTGGAACACTGAAGCTTTCTTT. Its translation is CASAQGWNTEAFF.

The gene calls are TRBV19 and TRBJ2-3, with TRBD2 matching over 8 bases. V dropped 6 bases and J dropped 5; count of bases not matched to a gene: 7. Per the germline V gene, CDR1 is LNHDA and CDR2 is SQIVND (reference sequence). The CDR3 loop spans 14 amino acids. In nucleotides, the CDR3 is TGTGCCAGTAGGCAAGCGGGAGCTGGAGATACGCAGTATTTT. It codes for CASRQAGAGDTQYF.

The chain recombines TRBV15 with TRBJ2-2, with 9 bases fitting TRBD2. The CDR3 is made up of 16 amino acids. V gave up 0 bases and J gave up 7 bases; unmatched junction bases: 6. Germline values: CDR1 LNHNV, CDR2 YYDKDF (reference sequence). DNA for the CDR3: TGTGCCACCAGCAGAGATCGCGGGAGGGCGGTCGGGGAGCTGTTTTTT. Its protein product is CATSRDRGRAVGELFF. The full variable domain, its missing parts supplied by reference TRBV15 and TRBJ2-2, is DAMVIQNPRYQVTQFGKPVTLSCSQTLNHNVMYWYQQKSSQAPKLLFHYYDKDFNNEADTPDNFQSRRPNTSFCFLDIRSPGLGDTAMYLCATSRDRGRAVGELFFGEGSRLTVL.

The CDR3 here is CASSPPQGIAKLNYGYTF. The CDR3 DNA reads TGTGCCAGTAGTCCACCACAGGGGATAGCAAAATTAAACTATGGCTACACCTTC. The chain uses TRBV19 and TRBJ1-2, with 7 bases aligning to TRBD1. In germline, CDR1 is LNHDA, CDR2 SQIVND (reference sequence). The CDR3 length is 18 residues. V shed 5 bases and J 2 bases; nucleotides not matched to a gene: 17.

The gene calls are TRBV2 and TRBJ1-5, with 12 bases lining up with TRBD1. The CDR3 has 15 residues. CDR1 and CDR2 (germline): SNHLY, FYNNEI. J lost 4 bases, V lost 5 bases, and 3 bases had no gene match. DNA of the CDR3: TGTGCCAGCAGTTTGGGACAGGGGGCGAATCAGCCCCAGCATTTT. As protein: CASSLGQGANQPQHF.

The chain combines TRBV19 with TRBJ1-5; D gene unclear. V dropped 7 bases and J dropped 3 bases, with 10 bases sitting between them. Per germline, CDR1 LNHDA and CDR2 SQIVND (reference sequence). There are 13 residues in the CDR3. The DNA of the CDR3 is TGTGCCAGTAACGGCAGAGTCAATCAGCCCCAGCATTTT. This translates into CASNGRVNQPQHF.

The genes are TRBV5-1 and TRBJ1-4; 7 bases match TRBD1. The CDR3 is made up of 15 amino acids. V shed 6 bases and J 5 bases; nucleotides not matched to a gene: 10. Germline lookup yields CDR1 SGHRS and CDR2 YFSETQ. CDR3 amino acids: CASTRSTGQNEKLFF. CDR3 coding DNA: TGCGCCAGCACTCGATCGACAGGGCAAAATGAAAAACTGTTTTTT.

The CDR3 spells CASSPRQGANYEQYF. CDR3 DNA: TGCGCCAGCAGCCCCCGACAGGGGGCCAACTACGAGCAGTACTTC. The rearrangement joins TRBV4-3 to TRBJ2-7, with 10 bases that match TRBD1. Germline loops: CDR1 LGHNA, CDR2 YSLEER. V shed 4 bases and J 3 bases; nucleotides not matched to a gene: 6. This CDR3 is 15 amino acids long.

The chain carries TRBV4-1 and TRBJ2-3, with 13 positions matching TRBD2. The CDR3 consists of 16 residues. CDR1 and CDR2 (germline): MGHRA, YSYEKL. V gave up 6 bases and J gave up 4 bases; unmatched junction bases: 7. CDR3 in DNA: TGCGCCAGCAGTGGTAGGACTAGCGGGAGCTCAGATACGCAGTATTTT. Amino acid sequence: CASSGRTSGSSDTQYF.

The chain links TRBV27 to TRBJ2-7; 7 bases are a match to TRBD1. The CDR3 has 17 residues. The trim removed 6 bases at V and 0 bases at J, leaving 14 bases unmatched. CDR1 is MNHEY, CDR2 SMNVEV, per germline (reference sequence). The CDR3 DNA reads TGTGCCAGCAGACCCGGACCGGGACAGAGAACCTCCTACGAGCAGTACTTC. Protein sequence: CASRPGPGQRTSYEQYF.

CDR3 sequence reads: CASSLNNRVATF. DNA for the CDR3: TGTGCCAGCAGTTTAAATAACCGCGTGGCCACCTTC. The chain is built from TRBV28 and TRBJ1-2; D not certain. This CDR3 is 12 amino acids long. V was clipped by 2 bases and J by 13 bases, with 14 bases between them. The germline V gene encodes CDR1 MDHEN and CDR2 SYDVKM.